This TCR beta chain stems from a study of T cell repertoires in cytomegalovirus infection (dated by TCRdb to about 2019). Regarding the complete study: Recently identified HLA-C-restricted CMV epitopes, whose presentation resists viral immunomodulation, were targeted by peptide stimulations together with well-studied HLA-B-restricted epitopes. Donor HLA type was relevant to the analysis, because carriage of CMV infection together with the matching HLA type was indicated by public TCR beta signatures. The investigation overall reported the following: The ex vivo response was dominated by HLA-C-restricted CMV-specific TCR beta clonotypes, which also provided the single most frequent clonotype in two of eight donors. In both this cohort and an independent roughly 400-donor cohort, the cumulative frequency of public TCR beta family members distinguished carriers of CMV infection plus the relevant HLA type.

The sample's treatment or condition label, decoded: in vitro stimulation with specific CMV peptide epitopes to enrich CMV-specific T cells. A word on this clonotype: The antigen it binds to is not known. No much larger clone exists at a distance of one base, and base qualities are not known.

For sequencing, an Illumina HiSeq 1500 was employed. In-frame beta chains were kept once TCRdb had trimmed the public reads at Q25 with fastp and called clones with MiXCR. Each CDR3 protein appears once, grouped with its most common genes and DNA. The sample table shows around 750,000 distinct CDR3 sequences, and approximately 32% are seen once. In total, the top ten clones hold about an eighth of the sample. According to the germline V gene (reference sequence), CDR1 reads SEHNR and CDR2 reads FQNEAQ. V gives up 4 bases and J gives up 3 bases, and the segment between their germline ends measures 13 bases. The CDR3 spans 15 residues, from the cysteine through the phenylalanine. The CDR3 DNA has 45 bases and is translated from base 1.

This clonotype was obtained from a human donor in good health (CMV status not recorded). Some clones in this sample may be carry-over from other donors' samples. The sequenced sample was cultured CD8+ T cells from PBMCs, obtained from culture after CMV antigen stimulation. Recombination joined TRBV7-9 with TRBJ1-5; the D segment cannot be called with confidence. The DNA reads TGTGCCAGCAGCTCGGCGATAGACCCCAATCAGCCCCAGCATTTT. Its translation is CASSSAIDPNQPQHF.